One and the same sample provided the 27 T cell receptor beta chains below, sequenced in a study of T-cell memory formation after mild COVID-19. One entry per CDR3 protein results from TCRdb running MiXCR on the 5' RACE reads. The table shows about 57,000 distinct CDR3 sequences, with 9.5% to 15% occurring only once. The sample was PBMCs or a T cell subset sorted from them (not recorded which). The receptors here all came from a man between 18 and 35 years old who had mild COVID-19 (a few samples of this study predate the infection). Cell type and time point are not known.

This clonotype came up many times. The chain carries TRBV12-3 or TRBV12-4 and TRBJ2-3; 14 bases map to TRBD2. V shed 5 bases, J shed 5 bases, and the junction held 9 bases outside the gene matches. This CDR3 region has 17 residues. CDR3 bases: TGTGCCAGCAGTCCCCAGACTAGCGGGGGGGCCAGAGATACGCAGTATTTT. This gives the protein CASSPQTSGGARDTQYF.

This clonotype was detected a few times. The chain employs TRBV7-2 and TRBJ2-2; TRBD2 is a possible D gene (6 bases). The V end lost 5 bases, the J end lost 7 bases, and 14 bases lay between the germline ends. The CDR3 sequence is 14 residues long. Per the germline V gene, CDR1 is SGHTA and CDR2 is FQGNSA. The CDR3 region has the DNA TGTGCCAGCAGCCCCACGGTCGGGGGCGGGGAGCTGTTTTTT. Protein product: CASSPTVGGGELFF. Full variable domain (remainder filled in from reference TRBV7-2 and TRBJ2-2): GAGVSQSPSNKVTEKGKDVELRCDPISGHTALYWYRQSLGQGLEFLIYFQGNSAPDKSGLPSDRFSAERTGGSVSTLTIQRTQQEDSAVYLCASSPTVGGGELFFGEGSRLTVL.

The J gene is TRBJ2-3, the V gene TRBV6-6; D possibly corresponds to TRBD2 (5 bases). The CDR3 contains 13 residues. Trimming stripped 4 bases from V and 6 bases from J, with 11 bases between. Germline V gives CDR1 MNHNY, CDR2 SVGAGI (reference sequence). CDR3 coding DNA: TGTGCCAGCAGTTTCCCGGACTGGGATACGCAGTATTTT. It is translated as CASSFPDWDTQYF.

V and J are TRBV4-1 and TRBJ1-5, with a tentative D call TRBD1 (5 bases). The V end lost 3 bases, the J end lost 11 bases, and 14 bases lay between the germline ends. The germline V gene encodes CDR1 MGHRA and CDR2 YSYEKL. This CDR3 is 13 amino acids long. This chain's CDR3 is CASSHDPQGSQHF. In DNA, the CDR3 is TGCGCCAGCAGCCACGACCCCCAGGGTTCCCAGCATTTT.

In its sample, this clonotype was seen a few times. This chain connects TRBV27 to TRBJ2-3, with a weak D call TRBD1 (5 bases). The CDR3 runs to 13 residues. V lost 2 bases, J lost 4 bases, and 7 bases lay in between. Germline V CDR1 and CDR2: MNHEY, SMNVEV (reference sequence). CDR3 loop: CASSLTGPDTQYF. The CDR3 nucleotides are TGTGCCAGCAGTTTAACAGGACCAGATACGCAGTATTTT.

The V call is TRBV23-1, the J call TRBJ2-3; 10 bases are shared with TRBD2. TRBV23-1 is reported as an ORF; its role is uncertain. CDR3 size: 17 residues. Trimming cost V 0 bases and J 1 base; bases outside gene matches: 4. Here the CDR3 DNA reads TGCGCCAGCAGTCAATCAACTAGCGGGGAAGGCACAGATACGCAGTATTTT. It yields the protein CASSQSTSGEGTDTQYF.

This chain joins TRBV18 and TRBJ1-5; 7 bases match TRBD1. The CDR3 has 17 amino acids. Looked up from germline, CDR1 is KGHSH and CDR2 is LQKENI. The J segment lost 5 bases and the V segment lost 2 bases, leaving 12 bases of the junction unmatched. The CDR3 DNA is TGTGCCAGCTCACCAGGGGGGCGAGGGGGCACGCATCAGCCCCAGCATTTT. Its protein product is CASSPGGRGGTHQPQHF.

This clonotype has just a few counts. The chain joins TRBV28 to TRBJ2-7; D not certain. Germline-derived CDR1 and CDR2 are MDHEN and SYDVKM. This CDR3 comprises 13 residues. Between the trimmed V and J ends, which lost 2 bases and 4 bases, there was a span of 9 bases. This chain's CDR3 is CASSLIGRYEQYV. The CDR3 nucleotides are TGTGCCAGCAGTTTAATCGGTCGATACGAGCAGTACGTC.

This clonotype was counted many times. The CDR3 nucleotides read TGCAGCGTTGAAGGGGAAATAGGGGGCGCCGGTTACAATGAGCAGTTCTTC. Translating it yields CSVEGEIGGAGYNEQFF. V gene TRBV29-1 combines with J gene TRBJ2-1; 7 positions agree with TRBD1. After removal of 1 base from V and 4 bases from J, the junction contained 13 bases not matched to a gene. The CDR3 extends over 17 amino acids. Germline lookup yields CDR1 SQVTM and CDR2 ANQGSEA.

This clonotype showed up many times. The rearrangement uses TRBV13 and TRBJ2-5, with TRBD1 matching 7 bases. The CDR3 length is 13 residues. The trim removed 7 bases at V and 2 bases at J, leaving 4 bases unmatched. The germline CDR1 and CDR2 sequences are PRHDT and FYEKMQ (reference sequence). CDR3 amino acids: CASTYRGQETQYF. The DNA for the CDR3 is TGTGCCAGCACGTACAGGGGTCAAGAGACCCAGTACTTC. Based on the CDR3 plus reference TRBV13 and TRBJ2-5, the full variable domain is AAGVIQSPRHLIKEKRETATLKCYPIPRHDTVYWYQQGPGQDPQFLISFYEKMQSDKGSIPDRFSAQQFSDYHSELNMSSLELGDSALYFCASTYRGQETQYFGPGTRLLVL.

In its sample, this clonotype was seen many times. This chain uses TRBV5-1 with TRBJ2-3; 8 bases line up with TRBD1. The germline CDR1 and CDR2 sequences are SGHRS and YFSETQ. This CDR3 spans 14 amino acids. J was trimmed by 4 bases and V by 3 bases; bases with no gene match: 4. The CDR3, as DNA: TGCGCCAGCAGCTCGGCAGGGGGCGCAGATACGCAGTATTTT. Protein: CASSSAGGADTQYF.

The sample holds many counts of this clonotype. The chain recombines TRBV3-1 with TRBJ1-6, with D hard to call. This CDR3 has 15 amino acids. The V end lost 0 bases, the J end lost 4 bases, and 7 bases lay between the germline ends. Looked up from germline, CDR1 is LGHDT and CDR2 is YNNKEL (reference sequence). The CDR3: CASSQDPGYNSPLHF. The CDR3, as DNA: TGTGCCAGCAGCCAAGACCCAGGTTATAATTCACCCCTCCACTTT.

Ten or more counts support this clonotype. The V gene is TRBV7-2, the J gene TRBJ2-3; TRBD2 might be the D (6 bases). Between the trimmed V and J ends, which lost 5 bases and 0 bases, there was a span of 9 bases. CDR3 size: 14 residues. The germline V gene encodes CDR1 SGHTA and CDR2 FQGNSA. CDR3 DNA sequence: TGTGCCAGCAGCCGACTAGGAAGCACAGATACGCAGTATTTT. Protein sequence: CASSRLGSTDTQYF.

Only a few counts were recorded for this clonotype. The CDR3 sequence is CATRLAGDETQYF. DNA for the CDR3: TGTGCCACCCGACTAGCGGGGGACGAGACCCAGTACTTC. The chain links TRBV6-2 or TRBV6-3 to TRBJ2-5, with 12 bases that match TRBD2. Trimming removed 10 bases from V and 5 bases from J; junction bases left unmatched: 5. CDR3 length: 13 residues. Germline CDR1 and CDR2: MNHEY and SVGEGT.

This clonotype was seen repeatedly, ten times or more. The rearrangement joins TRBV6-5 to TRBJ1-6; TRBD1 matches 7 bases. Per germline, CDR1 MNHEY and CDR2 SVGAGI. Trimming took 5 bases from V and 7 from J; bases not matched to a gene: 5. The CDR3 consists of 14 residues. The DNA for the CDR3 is TGTGCCAGCAGTCTATCAGGGGGAAATTCACCCCTCCACTTT. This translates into CASSLSGGNSPLHF.

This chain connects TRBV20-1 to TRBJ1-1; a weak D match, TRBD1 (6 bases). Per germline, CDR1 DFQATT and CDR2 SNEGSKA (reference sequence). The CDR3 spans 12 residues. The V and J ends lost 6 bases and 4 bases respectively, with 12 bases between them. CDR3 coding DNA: TGCAGTGCCCAGAGGGGGGGCACTGAAGCTTTCTTT. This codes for CSAQRGGTEAFF.

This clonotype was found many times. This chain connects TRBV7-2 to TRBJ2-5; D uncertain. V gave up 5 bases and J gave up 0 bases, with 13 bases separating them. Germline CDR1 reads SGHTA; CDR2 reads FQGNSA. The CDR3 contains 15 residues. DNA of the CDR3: TGTGCCAGCAGCCTCTATGTAGACTACCAAGAGACCCAGTACTTC. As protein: CASSLYVDYQETQYF.

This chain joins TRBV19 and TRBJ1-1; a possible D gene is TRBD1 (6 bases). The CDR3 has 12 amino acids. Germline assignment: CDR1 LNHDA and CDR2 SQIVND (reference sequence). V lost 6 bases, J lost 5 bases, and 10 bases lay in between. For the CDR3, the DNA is TGTGCCAGTAGCACGACAGGAACTGAAGCTTTCTTT. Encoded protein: CASSTTGTEAFF.

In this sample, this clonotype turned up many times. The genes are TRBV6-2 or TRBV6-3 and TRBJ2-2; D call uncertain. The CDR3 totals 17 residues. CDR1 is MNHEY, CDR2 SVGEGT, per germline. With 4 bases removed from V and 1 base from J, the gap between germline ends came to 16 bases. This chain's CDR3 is CASSSRPSRLNTGELFF. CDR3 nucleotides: TGTGCCAGCAGTTCCCGCCCATCTAGACTGAACACCGGGGAGCTGTTTTTT.

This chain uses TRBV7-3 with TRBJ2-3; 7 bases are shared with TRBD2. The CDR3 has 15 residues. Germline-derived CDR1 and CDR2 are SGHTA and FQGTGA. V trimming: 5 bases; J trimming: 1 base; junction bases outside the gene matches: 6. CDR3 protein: CASSLRGVGTDTQYF. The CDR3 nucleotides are TGTGCCAGCAGCCTACGGGGGGTGGGCACAGATACGCAGTATTTT. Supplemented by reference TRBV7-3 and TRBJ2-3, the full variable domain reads GAGVSQTPSNKVTEKGKYVELRCDPISGHTALYWYRQSLGQGPEFLIYFQGTGAADDSGLPNDRFFAVRPEGSVSTLKIQRTERGDSAVYLCASSLRGVGTDTQYFGPGTRLTVL.

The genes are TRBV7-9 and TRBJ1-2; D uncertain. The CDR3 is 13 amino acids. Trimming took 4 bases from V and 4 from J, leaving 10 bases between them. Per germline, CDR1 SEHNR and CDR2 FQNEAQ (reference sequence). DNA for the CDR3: TGTGCCAGCAGCTCCTCAGCGGGCTATGGCTACACCTTC. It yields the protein CASSSSAGYGYTF.

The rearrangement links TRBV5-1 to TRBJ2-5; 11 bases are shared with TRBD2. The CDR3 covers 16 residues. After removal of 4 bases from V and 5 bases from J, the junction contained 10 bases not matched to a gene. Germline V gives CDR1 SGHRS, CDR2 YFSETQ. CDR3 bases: TGCGCCAGCAGCACTAGCGGGAGCGCGCTGTTGGAGACCCAGTACTTC. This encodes CASSTSGSALLETQYF.

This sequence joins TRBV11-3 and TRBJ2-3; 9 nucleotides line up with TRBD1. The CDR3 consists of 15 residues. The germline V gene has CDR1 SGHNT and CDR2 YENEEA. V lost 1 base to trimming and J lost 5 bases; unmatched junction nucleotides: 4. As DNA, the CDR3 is TGTGCCAGCAGCTTAGGGGACAGGGCTGTAGATACGCAGTATTTT. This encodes CASSLGDRAVDTQYF.

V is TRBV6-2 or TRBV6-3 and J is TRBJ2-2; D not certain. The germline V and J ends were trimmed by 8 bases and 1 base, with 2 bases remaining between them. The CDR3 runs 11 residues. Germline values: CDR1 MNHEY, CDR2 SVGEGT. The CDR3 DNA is TGTGCCAGCGGGAACACCGGGGAGCTGTTTTTT. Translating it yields CASGNTGELFF.

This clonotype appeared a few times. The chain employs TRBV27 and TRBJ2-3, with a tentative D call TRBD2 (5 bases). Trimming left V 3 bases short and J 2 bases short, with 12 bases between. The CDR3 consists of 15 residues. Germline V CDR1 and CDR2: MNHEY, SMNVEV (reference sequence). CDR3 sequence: CASSFGLLFTDTQYF. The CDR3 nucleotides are TGTGCCAGCAGTTTCGGACTTCTGTTCACAGATACGCAGTATTTT.

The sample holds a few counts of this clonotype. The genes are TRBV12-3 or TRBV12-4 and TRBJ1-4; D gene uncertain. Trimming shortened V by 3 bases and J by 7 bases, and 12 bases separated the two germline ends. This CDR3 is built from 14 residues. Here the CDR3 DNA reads TGTGCCAGCAGTTTTGTGGGGATGGCTGAAAAACTGTTTTTT. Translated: CASSFVGMAEKLFF.

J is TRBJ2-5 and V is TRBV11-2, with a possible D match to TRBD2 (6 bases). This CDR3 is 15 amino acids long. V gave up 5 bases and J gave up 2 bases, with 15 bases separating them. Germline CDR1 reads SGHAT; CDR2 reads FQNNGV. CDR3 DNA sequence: TGTGCCAGCAGCCCTAATGTCGGGGGTCAAGAGACCCAGTACTTC. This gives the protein CASSPNVGGQETQYF.